The 2 T cell receptor beta chains below come from one sample, sequenced in a study of regulatory T cells in long-lasting Graves disease. Assembly of TCR beta libraries relied on iRepertoire HTBI primers together with Arm-PCR of CDR3 regions. TCRdb independently ran MiXCR on the multiplex PCR reads; one entry per CDR3 protein. The data show fewer than 400,000 distinct CDR3 sequences, with more than 15% seen just once and less than 40% held by the top ten. Specified time point: newly diagnosed GD, antithyroid drugs for less than 3 months. PBMC-extracted RNA yielded the TCR library. Sample: peripheral blood mononuclear cells (PBMCs), taken at new diagnosis, from a patient treated with antithyroid drugs. The receptors come from a female donor with Graves disease.

This clonotype was detected ten times or more. This chain links TRBV18 with TRBJ2-3, with 8 positions matching TRBD1. Germline assignment: CDR1 KGHSH and CDR2 LQKENI. The J segment lost 14 bases and the V segment lost 3 bases, leaving 19 bases of the junction unmatched. This CDR3 is 16 amino acids long. The CDR3 nucleotides are TGTGCCAGCTCACCGGCAAGCGGAAGACAGGGGTTGGGATGGTATTTT. Translating it yields CASSPASGRQGLGWYF.

Here the CDR3 reads CSVEFSRLAGGDTQYF. Written as DNA, the CDR3 is TGCAGCGTTGAATTTTCCCGACTAGCGGGGGGAGATACGCAGTATTTT. The rearrangement uses TRBV29-1 and TRBJ2-3, with TRBD2 identical over 13 bases. CDR3 length: 16 residues. Germline CDR1 is SQVTM and CDR2 is ANQGSEA. J gave up 5 bases and V 2 bases, and 7 bases lay outside the gene matches.